This T cell receptor beta chain is drawn from a study of cytomegalovirus exposure and HLA in healthy donors. As to this clone: Its matching antigen is unknown.

Study-wide results and caveats: Later analysis associated a missense DCLRE1C variant with TCR beta V- and J-gene trimming. Researchers counted roughly 160 TCR beta chains as cytomegalovirus-associated. Among TCR beta chains of equal frequency, HLA-associated ones were more clonally expanded in a later analysis.

Germline CDR1 reads SEHNR; CDR2 reads FQNEAQ (reference sequence). V lost 5 bases to trimming and J lost 6 bases; unmatched junction nucleotides: 11. The CDR3 is made up of 15 amino acids. It was with 60 Vbeta and 13 Jbeta primers that the PCR ran. In the original processing: A later analysis counted about 80 million unique TCR beta chains, some 10 million shared. The protocol was immunoSEQ multiplex PCR, while the TCRdb copy is restricted to in-frame clones and leaves out a portion. V and J calls and clone size are given by that table; D and trimming were obtained from the DNA. The sample has 100,000 or so clones; 70% to 85% are singletons.

This clonotype originated in a man aged 25-40 years in good health and CMV-seropositive. The sequenced sample consisted of PBMCs. This chain links TRBV7-9 with TRBJ2-3; 7 bases are a match to TRBD1. The CDR3 DNA reads as TGTGCCAGCAGCAAGCTAGGGGGCGCCCCCGATACGCAGTATTTT. Its translation: CASSKLGGAPDTQYF.